Each of the 18 T cell receptor beta chains below was sequenced from the same sample in a study of T cell clonality in common variable immunodeficiency. Assay used: immunoSEQ multiplex PCR; TCRdb lists only in-frame clones, some missing. This repertoire lists 40,000 to 45,000 clones without singletons; about 1.3% sits in the top ten. Source material: peripheral blood mononuclear cells. These receptor sequences come from a person aged 18 to 75 in good health.

Many counts were recorded for this clone. The read finishes 3 residues shy of the CDR3 end, and the germline J gene is used to complete it. V and J are TRBV7-2 and TRBJ2-1, with unresolved D. V was pared by 5 bases and J by 0 bases, with 5 bases between. CDR1 and CDR2 (germline): SGHTA, FQGNSA. The CDR3 runs 13 residues. The DNA read from the CDR3 is TGTGCCAGCAGCCCGCGCTCCTACAATGAG. As protein: CASSPRSYNE. The CDR3 in full is CASSPRSYNEQFF.

This clone was found many times. Read coverage stops 3 residues before the CDR3 terminus; the germline J gene supplies the remainder. V usage is TRBV2 and J usage is TRBJ2-3; 8 nucleotides agree with TRBD1. This CDR3 has 15 amino acids. Germline V lookup: CDR1 SNHLY, CDR2 FYNNEI. The CDR3 is CASSEVGPGGETQYF. CDR3 DNA, as far as it was read: TGTGCCAGCAGTGAAGTCGGCCCAGGGGGCGAGACG. Based on the CDR3 plus reference TRBV2 and TRBJ2-3, the full variable domain is EPEVTQTPSHQVTQMGQEVILRCVPISNHLYFYWYRQILGQKVEFLVSFYNNEISEKSEIFDDQFSVERPDGSNFTLKIRSTKLEDSAMYFCASSEVGPGGETQYFGPGTRLTVL.

The sample holds many counts of this clone. The read ends 3 residues early relative to the CDR3; the germline J gene fills the gap. V usage is TRBV20-1 and J usage is TRBJ2-3; tentative D call: TRBD2 (5 bases). The germline CDR1 and CDR2 sequences are DFQATT and SNEGSKA (reference sequence). With 6 bases removed from V and 2 bases from J, the gap between germline ends came to 15 bases. The length of the CDR3 is 14 residues. The covered CDR3 bases are TGCAGTGCAAAGCGGAGTGGGCCCACAGATACG. Encoded protein: CSAKRSGPTDT. The full CDR3 protein reads CSAKRSGPTDTQYF.

This clone was seen repeatedly, ten times or more. The read terminates 3 residues ahead of where the CDR3 ends, so the germline J gene completes it. This chain connects TRBV19 to TRBJ2-7; D is perhaps TRBD1 (5 bases). The V gene lost 9 bases and the J gene lost 0 bases, with 12 bases spanning the gap. Germline CDR1 reads LNHDA; CDR2 reads SQIVND (reference sequence). The CDR3 extends over 13 amino acids. CDR3 residues: CASGQGSSYEQYF. The sequenced part of the CDR3 DNA is TGTGCCAGCGGTCAGGGTAGCTCCTACGAG.

This clone showed up many times. With the read ending 3 residues before the CDR3 end, the germline J gene is used to fill in that end. This chain joins TRBV20-1 and TRBJ1-2, with TRBD1 matching 8 bases. From germline, CDR1 is DFQATT and CDR2 SNEGSKA (reference sequence). V lost 3 bases and J lost 2; bases outside the gene matches: 8. This CDR3 contains 15 residues. The part of the CDR3 DNA that was read is TGCAGTGCTAGGGGACAGGAAGCCAACAACTATGGC. It encodes CSARGQEANNYG. The entire CDR3 protein reads CSARGQEANNYGYTF.

This clone was counted ten times or more. The CDR3 end is not reached by the read, which stops 3 residues before it; the germline J gene fills it in. The chain uses TRBV7-9 and TRBJ2-7; D perhaps matches TRBD2 (6 bases). The V and J ends lost 1 base and 2 bases respectively, with 12 bases between them. In germline, CDR1 is SEHNR, CDR2 FQNEAQ (reference sequence). This CDR3 spans 15 amino acids. CDR3 DNA (partial): TGTGCCAGCAGCTTAGGTGGGGGGAAGACCTACGAG. This sequence encodes CASSLGGGKTYE. In full, the CDR3 is CASSLGGGKTYEQYF.

This clone was seen repeatedly, ten times or more. The CDR3 loop reads CASSQTSGSPNNEQFF. CDR3 DNA (partial): TGTGCCAGCAGCCAGACTAGCGGGAGCCCAAACAATGAG. The chain carries TRBV4-2 and TRBJ2-1; the match to TRBD2 covers 12 bases. The CDR3 extends 3 residues past the end of the read, so its final part is completed from the germline J gene. The germline V gene encodes CDR1 LGHNA and CDR2 YNFKEQ. The CDR3 covers 16 residues. Germline trimming cut 3 bases from V and 5 bases from J; bases unmatched to any gene: 5.

This clone showed up many times. CDR3: CASSLGLAGVRTYEQYF. CDR3 DNA (partial): TGCGCCAGCAGCTTGGGACTAGCGGGAGTTAGGACCTACGAG. The chain is built from TRBV5-1 and TRBJ2-7, with TRBD2 matching over 12 bases. The read finishes 3 residues shy of the CDR3 end, and the germline J gene is used to complete it. Germline assignment: CDR1 SGHRS and CDR2 YFSETQ. J gave up 2 bases and V 0 bases, and 6 bases lay outside the gene matches. The CDR3 has 17 amino acids.

This clone has a count of ten or more. The observed sequence ends 3 residues before the CDR3 terminus, with the missing tail filled in from the germline J gene. The chain is built from TRBV19 and TRBJ1-5, with 7 bases fitting TRBD1. After removal of 5 bases from V and 3 bases from J, the junction contained 13 bases not matched to a gene. The CDR3 runs 17 residues. The germline V gene has CDR1 LNHDA and CDR2 SQIVND (reference sequence). This CDR3 reads CASSGGPGTVFNQPQHF. Incomplete CDR3 DNA: TGTGCCAGTAGTGGGGGACCCGGGACAGTCTTCAATCAGCCC.

This clone has at least ten counts. Read data end 3 residues before the CDR3 end; the end is taken from the germline J gene. The chain carries TRBV5-4 and TRBJ1-6; TRBD1 matches at 11 bases. The CDR3 totals 16 residues. V was pared by 1 base and J by 7 bases, with 4 bases of the junction left unmatched. Germline V gene sequence: CDR1 SGHNT, CDR2 YYREEE (reference sequence). The CDR3 is CASSLRTGGANSPLHF. CDR3 bases read: TGTGCCAGCAGCTTGCGGACAGGGGGCGCGAATTCACCC.

In its sample, this clone was seen many times. The read terminates 3 residues before the CDR3 end, so the remaining end is supplied by the germline J gene. The rearrangement uses TRBV27 and TRBJ2-1, with 11 bases that match TRBD2. This CDR3 contains 16 residues. J gave up 0 bases and V 6 bases, and 4 bases lay outside the gene matches. Germline CDR1 is MNHEY and CDR2 is SMNVEV (reference sequence). CDR3 DNA, as far as it was read: TGTGCCAGCAGGGCCCTAGCGGGAGGCTCCTACAATGAG. Translated: CASRALAGGSYNE. The CDR3 reads in full as CASRALAGGSYNEQFF.

About this clone itself: The read is 3 residues too short to cover the CDR3 end, so that end is filled in from the germline J gene. The sample contains more than one DNA sequence encoding this CDR3. The V and J genes are TRBV2 and TRBJ2-7; TRBD1 matches at 10 bases. Germline-derived CDR1 and CDR2 are SNHLY and FYNNEI. The CDR3 is 13 amino acids. Unmatched junction bases numbered 6, after V lost 9 bases and J lost 4 bases. The part of the CDR3 DNA that was read is TGTGCCAGTACGGGACAGGGGCGTTACGAG. This gives the protein CASTGQGRYE. The complete CDR3 reads CASTGQGRYEQYF.

This clone appeared many times. The read is 3 residues too short to cover the CDR3 end, so that end is filled in from the germline J gene. This chain joins TRBV5-1 and TRBJ1-5; tentatively, D is TRBD1 (5 bases). The ends were cut back, 0 bases at V and 7 bases at J, with 14 bases in the middle. The germline gives CDR1 SGHRS, CDR2 YFSETQ. The CDR3 runs to 15 residues. The CDR3 bases that were read are TGCGCCAGCAGCTTGGAGCCAGGGATGGAACAGCCC. Translated, it gives CASSLEPGMEQP. Given in full, the CDR3 is CASSLEPGMEQPQHF.

This clone was found many times. The CDR3 loop is CASSDAAGVAKNIQYF. The CDR3 DNA, read in part, is TGTGCCAGCAGTGATGCGGCAGGGGTAGCCAAAAACATT. The V and J genes are TRBV2 and TRBJ2-4, with D tentatively TRBD1 (6 bases). The CDR3 is cut off 3 residues early in the read; its end comes from the germline J gene. CDR1 SNHLY and CDR2 FYNNEI come from the germline V gene. The CDR3 spans 16 residues. V lost 3 bases, J lost 0 bases, and 12 bases lay in between.

Many counts were recorded for this clone. The CDR3 loop is CASSHRDLTNTGELFF. CDR3 DNA, as far as it was read: TGCGCCAGCAGCCATCGGGACTTAACGAACACCGGGGAG. The chain couples TRBV5-1 to TRBJ2-2; TRBD2 might be the D (6 bases). Read coverage stops 3 residues before the CDR3 terminus; the germline J gene supplies the remainder. Germline V CDR1 and CDR2: SGHRS, YFSETQ. V gave up 4 bases and J gave up 0 bases, with 13 bases separating them. This CDR3 is 16 amino acids long. The variable domain in full, with the rest retrieved from reference TRBV5-1 and TRBJ2-2, is KAGVTQTPRYLIKTRGQQVTLSCSPISGHRSVSWYQQTPGQGLQFLFEYFSETQRNKGNFPGRFSGRQFSNSRSEMNVSTLELGDSALYLCASSHRDLTNTGELFFGEGSRLTVL.

This clone came up many times. The CDR3 end is not reached by the read, which stops 3 residues before it; the germline J gene fills it in. J is TRBJ2-2 and V is TRBV5-1; 9 bases fit TRBD1. The CDR3 spans 16 residues. The germline V gene has CDR1 SGHRS and CDR2 YFSETQ. Trimming took 1 base from V and 7 from J; bases not matched to a gene: 8. This chain's CDR3 is CASSLKTGGLVGELFF. The CDR3 bases that were read are TGCGCCAGCAGCTTGAAGACAGGGGGTTTAGTCGGGGAG.

This clone was seen at least ten times. The missing CDR3 end, 3 residues past where the read stops, is filled in from the germline J gene. The gene calls are TRBV7-3 and TRBJ2-2; no clear D gene. This CDR3 spans 13 amino acids. Germline lookup yields CDR1 SGHTA and CDR2 FQGTGA. The germline V and J ends were trimmed by 3 bases and 5 bases, with 7 bases remaining between them. CDR3 bases read: TGTGCCAGCAGCTTCTTGAGGACCGGGGAG. Its protein product is CASSFLRTGE. The entire CDR3 sequence reads CASSFLRTGELFF.

The table lists this clone with a few counts. The observed sequence ends 3 residues before the CDR3 terminus, with the missing tail filled in from the germline J gene. The chain recombines TRBV30 with TRBJ1-2; D possibly corresponds to TRBD1 (5 bases). CDR1 and CDR2 (germline): GTSNPN, SVGIG (reference sequence). This CDR3 is 14 amino acids long. The DNA read from the CDR3 is TGTGCCTGGAGTGAGGGGCTATCCACAGATACC. It is translated as CAWSEGLSTDT. The full CDR3 sequence reads CAWSEGLSTDTYTF.